This T cell receptor (beta chain) was obtained from a study of shared clonotypes between healthy human individuals. The overall study: The cohort had two women and a few men, ages 18 to 49.

Clones were sequenced by immunoSEQ multiplex PCR, and TCRdb holds only the in-frame ones, with some missing. The sample lists some 740,000 clones, about 91% seen once, with 24% in the top ten. Overall study findings and caveats: Larger estimated richness was generally seen in naive subsets than in memory subsets. The naive CD4 repertoires of several donors were compared, and approximately 5% of clonotypes were shared.

Germline-derived CDR1 and CDR2 are SGHRS and YFSETQ. This CDR3 contains 14 residues. V was pared by 4 bases and J by 5 bases, with 2 bases of the junction left unmatched. Only CD45RO-negative cells positively selected for CCR7 counted as naive CD8 cells, so terminally differentiated effector memory CD45RA+ cells were excluded. Comment on this clone: What it binds is not known. Other DNA sequences from this sample encode an identical CDR3 as well.

The specimen was naive CD8+ T cells sorted from blood. The chain has TRBV5-1 and TRBJ2-1; 11 nucleotides align to TRBD2. The sequence derives from a man aged 25 to 45 in good health. The CDR3 sequence: CASSLGLADNEQFF. The CDR3 DNA sequence: TGCGCCAGCAGCCTGGGACTAGCGGACAATGAGCAGTTCTTC.